A single sample gave rise to the 5 T cell receptor beta chains below, sequenced in a study of early T cells in non-severe SARS-CoV-2 infection. TCRdb re-analysed the 5' RACE reads in MiXCR, keeping a single row per CDR3 protein. The sample has roughly 75,000 distinct CDR3 sequences, over 9.5% seen once. The specimen sequenced was whole blood. These receptors all stem from an adult who was a healthcare worker with PCR-confirmed SARS-CoV-2 infection or an uninfected control (not recorded which).

The table lists this clonotype with a few counts. J is TRBJ2-2 and V is TRBV7-3; TRBD2 agrees at 15 bases. The ends lost 5 bases at V and 4 bases at J; junction bases unmatched: 8. Looked up from germline, CDR1 is SGHTA and CDR2 is FQGTGA. CDR3 length: 18 residues. In DNA, the CDR3 is TGTGCCAGCAGCCCAACGGGACTAGCGGGAGGAGGCACCGGGGAGCTGTTTTTT. Its translation: CASSPTGLAGGGTGELFF.

The rearrangement uses TRBV7-6 and TRBJ1-1, with D possibly TRBD1 on 5 matching bases. This CDR3 is built from 15 residues. The germline V gene encodes CDR1 SGHVS and CDR2 FNYEAQ. Trimming stripped 5 bases from V and 0 bases from J, with 13 bases between. The CDR3, as DNA: TGTGCCAGCAGCCGGGACGGAAACATGAACACTGAAGCTTTCTTT. Amino acids: CASSRDGNMNTEAFF.

This clonotype was counted between two and nine times. The rearrangement links TRBV3-1 to TRBJ2-1; the D is unclear. The CDR3 is 14 residues long. In germline, CDR1 is LGHDT, CDR2 YNNKEL (reference sequence). V was trimmed by 4 bases and J by 5 bases, leaving 12 bases between them. The CDR3 sequence is CASSRVSSHNEQFF. The DNA for the CDR3 is TGTGCCAGCAGCCGGGTCTCGTCCCACAATGAGCAGTTCTTC.

This chain joins TRBV29-1 and TRBJ2-7; D perhaps matches TRBD2 (5 bases). Germline assignment: CDR1 SQVTM and CDR2 ANQGSEA. V lost 3 bases and J lost 5, with 11 bases in between. The CDR3 has 12 amino acids. CDR3 sequence (DNA): TGCAGCGTTGATTGGGAGCAGGACGAGCAGTACTTC. As protein: CSVDWEQDEQYF.

This rearrangement joins TRBV19 to TRBJ1-5; 11 positions match TRBD1. The CDR3 has 15 amino acids. The V and J ends lost 3 bases and 6 bases, in that order; junction bases with no gene match: 4. Germline V gene lookup returns CDR1 LNHDA and CDR2 SQIVND (reference sequence). The chain's CDR3 is CASSIPGTGGQPQHF. The CDR3, as DNA: TGTGCCAGTAGTATTCCTGGGACAGGGGGTCAGCCCCAGCATTTT.